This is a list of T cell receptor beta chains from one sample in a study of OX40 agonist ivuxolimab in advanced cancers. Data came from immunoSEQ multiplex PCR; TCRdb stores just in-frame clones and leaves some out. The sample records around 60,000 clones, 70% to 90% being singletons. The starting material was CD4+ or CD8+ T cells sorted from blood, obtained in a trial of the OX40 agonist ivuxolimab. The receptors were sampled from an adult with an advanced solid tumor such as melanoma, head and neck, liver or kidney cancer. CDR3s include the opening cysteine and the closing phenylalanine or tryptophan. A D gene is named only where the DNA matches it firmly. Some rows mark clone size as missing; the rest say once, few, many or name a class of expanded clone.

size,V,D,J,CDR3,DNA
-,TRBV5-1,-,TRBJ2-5,CASSLASGFWPQETQYF,TGCGCCAGCAGCTTGGCCTCAGGGTTTTGGCCTCAAGAGACCCAGTACTTC
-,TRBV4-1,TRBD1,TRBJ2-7,CASSQDPVLLPGQATYEQYF,TGCGCCAGCAGCCAAGATCCCGTTTTACTTCCGGGACAGGCCACCTACGAGCAGTACTTC
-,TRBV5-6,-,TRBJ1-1,CASSLEAGAEAFF,TGTGCCAGCAGCTTGGAGGCCGGGGCTGAAGCTTTCTTT
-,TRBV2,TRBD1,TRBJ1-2,CASRAGTGDSYGYTF,TGTGCCAGCAGGGCCGGGACAGGGGATTCCTATGGCTACACCTTC
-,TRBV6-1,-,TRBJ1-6,CASSEVGADNSPLHF,TGTGCCAGCAGTGAAGTAGGGGCGGATAATTCACCCCTCCACTTT
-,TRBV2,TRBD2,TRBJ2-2,CASSPVGGRAAGELFF,TGTGCCAGCAGCCCCGTTGGCGGGAGGGCCGCCGGGGAGCTGTTTTTT
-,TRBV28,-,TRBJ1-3,CASSPLESVSEIHTIYF,TGTGCCAGCAGTCCCCTTGAGTCCGTAAGCGAGATCCACACCATATATTTT
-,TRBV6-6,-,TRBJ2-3,CASSYGIDTQYF,TGTGCCAGCAGTTACGGAATAGATACGCAGTATTTT
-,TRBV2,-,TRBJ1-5,CASSEWPEGRRMYSNQPQHF,TGTGCCAGCAGTGAATGGCCGGAAGGGCGGCGGATGTATAGCAATCAGCCCCAGCATTTT
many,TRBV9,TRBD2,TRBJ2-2,CASSVVLAGGPGELFF,TGTGCCAGCAGCGTAGTGCTAGCGGGAGGGCCCGGGGAGCTGTTTTTT
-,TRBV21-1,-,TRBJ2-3,CASSNPSGRGTDTQYF,TGTGCCAGCAGTAACCCTAGCGGGAGGGGAACAGATACGCAGTATTTT
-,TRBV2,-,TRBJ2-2,CASSEPGAGNTGELFF,TGTGCCAGCAGTGAACCCGGAGCGGGGAACACCGGGGAGCTGTTTTTT
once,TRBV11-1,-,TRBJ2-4,CASSLSKKGLNIQYF,TGTGCCAGCAGCCTTAGCAAGAAAGGGTTGAACATTCAGTACTTC
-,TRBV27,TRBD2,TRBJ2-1,CASSLKLAGGSEQFF,TGTGCCAGCAGTTTAAAGTTAGCGGGAGGCAGTGAGCAGTTCTTC
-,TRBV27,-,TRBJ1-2,CASTPTESLYGYTF,TGTGCCAGCACCCCGACAGAATCCCTCTATGGCTACACCTTC
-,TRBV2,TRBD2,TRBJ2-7,CASSGTSGSPSYYEQYF,TGTGCCAGCAGTGGGACTAGCGGGAGCCCATCTTACTACGAGCAGTACTTC
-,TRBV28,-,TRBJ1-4,CASSLRGELGEKLFF,TGTGCCAGCAGTTTAAGGGGTGAGCTTGGGGAAAAACTGTTTTTT
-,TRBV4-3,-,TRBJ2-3,CASSQRFDTQYF,TGCGCCAGCAGCCAAAGGTTCGATACGCAGTATTTT
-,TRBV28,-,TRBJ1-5,CASSSRDYTDYNQPQHF,TGTGCCAGCAGTTCGAGGGATTACACCGACTACAATCAGCCCCAGCATTTT
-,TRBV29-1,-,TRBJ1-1,CSAQNTEAFF,TGCAGCGCGCAGAACACTGAAGCTTTCTTT
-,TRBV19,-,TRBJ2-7,CASSQDRFDEQYF,TGTGCCAGTAGTCAGGACAGATTCGACGAGCAGTACTTC
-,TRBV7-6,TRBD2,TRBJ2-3,CASSSGLAGELDTQYF,TGTGCCAGCAGCTCGGGACTAGCGGGAGAACTAGATACGCAGTATTTT
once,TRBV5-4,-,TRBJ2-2,CASSLGQGLAGELFF,TGTGCCAGCAGCTTGGGTCAGGGATTAGCCGGGGAGCTGTTTTTT
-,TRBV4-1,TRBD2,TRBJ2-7,CASSHQTSGYEQYF,TGCGCCAGCAGCCACCAGACTAGCGGTTACGAGCAGTACTTC
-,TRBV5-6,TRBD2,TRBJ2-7,CASSLVPSGTYEQYF,TGTGCCAGCAGCTTGGTCCCTAGCGGAACCTACGAGCAGTACTTC
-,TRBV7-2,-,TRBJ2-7,CASSLEQTSRPYEQYF,TGTGCCAGCAGCTTAGAGCAGACGAGTCGACCCTACGAGCAGTACTTC
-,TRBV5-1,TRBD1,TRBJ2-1,CASSMGQGGTDEQFF,TGCGCCAGCAGCATGGGACAGGGCGGAACTGATGAGCAGTTCTTC